This T cell receptor (beta chain) emerged from a study of blood T cell repertoires in COVID-19. How the authors handled the data: How many nucleated cells were present was estimated from reference gene primer amplification. TCRdb's table, derived via immunoSEQ multiplex PCR, lists solely in-frame clones and lacks some. D and trimming were read from the DNA, whereas the V and J calls and clone size are those reported in that table. The repertoire consists of approximately 240,000 clones, with 80% to 95% occurring once and the leading ten covering about 0.8%. J gave up 4 bases and V 2 bases, and 10 bases lay outside the gene matches. This CDR3 contains 17 residues. Per germline, CDR1 SEHNR and CDR2 FQNEAQ (reference sequence).

The sample comprised peripheral blood. The clonotype was recovered from a man aged 25-45 years with COVID-19, enrolled during active disease. This chain links TRBV7-9 with TRBJ1-5; 8 bases are shared with TRBD1. The CDR3 DNA reads TGTGCCAGCAGCTTATCCCTCGGGACAGGATTAAATCAGCCCCAGCATTTT. Its translation: CASSLSLGTGLNQPQHF. Drawing the rest from reference TRBV7-9 and TRBJ1-5, the complete variable domain is DTGVSQNPRHKITKRGQNVTFRCDPISEHNRLYWYRQTLGQGPEFLTYFQNEAQLEKSRLLSDRFSAERPKGSFSTLEIQRTEQGDSAMYLCASSLSLGTGLNQPQHFGDGTRLSIL.